This is a list of T cell receptor beta chains from one sample in a study of a mutant IDH1 vaccine in newly diagnosed glioma. Antigen specificity for these receptors is unknown. Generated by immunoSEQ multiplex PCR, the TCRdb table keeps only in-frame clones and is missing some. The data show about 20,000 clones, roughly 78% seen once. Sequenced material: PBMCs, taken from a glioma patient whose treatment included an IDH1 peptide vaccine. The receptor source for this set is a man aged 25-45 years with glioma. CDR3s include the opening cysteine and the closing phenylalanine or tryptophan. Fields, in order: clone size, D gene, V gene, J gene, CDR3 DNA, CDR3 protein. D genes are given only for firm matches. Expanded clones get a size class; other rows say once, few or many, or leave the size out.

clone size: -; D gene: TRBD1; V gene: TRBV5-1; J gene: TRBJ1-2; CDR3 DNA: TGCGCCAGCAGCCAGGGAGGGGGCTTCAACTATGGCTACACCTTC; CDR3 protein: CASSQGGGFNYGYTF
clone size: -; D gene: -; V gene: TRBV7-9; J gene: TRBJ2-2; CDR3 DNA: TGTGCCAGCAGCCCAAGAGGGGGGTCCAACCGGTTCGGGGAGCTGTTTTTT; CDR3 protein: CASSPRGGSNRFGELFF
clone size: -; D gene: -; V gene: TRBV15; J gene: TRBJ2-3; CDR3 DNA: TGTGCCACCAGCAGGGTCGGCAGGGCAGCAGATACGCAGTATTTT; CDR3 protein: CATSRVGRAADTQYF
clone size: once; D gene: TRBD1; V gene: TRBV2; J gene: TRBJ1-1; CDR3 DNA: TGTGCCAGCAGAAGGACAGGGGGGGCCACTGAAGCTTTCTTT; CDR3 protein: CASRRTGGATEAFF
clone size: -; D gene: TRBD2; V gene: TRBV4-1; J gene: TRBJ2-5; CDR3 DNA: TGCGCCAGCAGCCCGGGACTAGCGGAGCCTCAAGAGACCCAGTACTTC; CDR3 protein: CASSPGLAEPQETQYF
clone size: -; D gene: -; V gene: TRBV29-1; J gene: TRBJ2-5; CDR3 DNA: TGCAGCGTTTTGGGAGGAGGAGAGACCCAGTACTTC; CDR3 protein: CSVLGGGETQYF
clone size: once; D gene: -; V gene: TRBV5-4; J gene: TRBJ2-3; CDR3 DNA: TGTGCCAGCAGCTTGGAGGCTAGCAGGGATACGCAGTATTTT; CDR3 protein: CASSLEASRDTQYF
clone size: -; D gene: TRBD2; V gene: TRBV4-1; J gene: TRBJ2-3; CDR3 DNA: TGCGCCAGCAGCCCGCGGGAGGGGAGCACAGATACGCAGTATTTT; CDR3 protein: CASSPREGSTDTQYF
clone size: -; D gene: -; V gene: TRBV11-2; J gene: TRBJ1-6; CDR3 DNA: TGTGCCAGCAGCTTAGCCGGGACTGATAATTCACCCCTCCACTTT; CDR3 protein: CASSLAGTDNSPLHF
clone size: -; D gene: -; V gene: TRBV5-6; J gene: TRBJ1-6; CDR3 DNA: TGTGCCAGCAGCTTGTCGGGGCATTCACCCCTCCACTTT; CDR3 protein: CASSLSGHSPLHF
clone size: -; D gene: -; V gene: TRBV27; J gene: TRBJ2-7; CDR3 DNA: TGTGCCAGCAGCTCCCCAGGTAACGAGCAGTACTTC; CDR3 protein: CASSSPGNEQYF
clone size: few; D gene: -; V gene: TRBV14; J gene: TRBJ2-7; CDR3 DNA: TGTGCCAGCAGCCAAAGCAGGCCGCCCTACGAGCAGTACTTC; CDR3 protein: CASSQSRPPYEQYF
clone size: -; D gene: -; V gene: TRBV5-5; J gene: TRBJ1-1; CDR3 DNA: TGTGCCAGCAGCTTGGCGGCTCAGGGCAACACTGAAGCTTTCTTT; CDR3 protein: CASSLAAQGNTEAFF
clone size: -; D gene: TRBD1; V gene: TRBV10-2; J gene: TRBJ1-5; CDR3 DNA: TGCGCCAGCAGTGAGTCCCGGACAGGGGGCCGACAGCCCCAGCATTTT; CDR3 protein: CASSESRTGGRQPQHF
clone size: -; D gene: TRBD1; V gene: TRBV18; J gene: TRBJ2-7; CDR3 DNA: TGTGCCAGCTCACCTGACAGGGACAACGACGAGCAGTACTTC; CDR3 protein: CASSPDRDNDEQYF
clone size: -; D gene: TRBD2; V gene: TRBV29-1; J gene: TRBJ2-3; CDR3 DNA: TGCAGCGTTGAGGACCTAGGGACTAGCGGGACGCATCCGCAGTATTTT; CDR3 protein: CSVEDLGTSGTHPQYF
clone size: -; D gene: TRBD2; V gene: TRBV6-6; J gene: TRBJ2-5; CDR3 DNA: TGTGCCAGCAGCCAAGGGGACACTCTAGCGGGAGAGACCCAGTACTTC; CDR3 protein: CASSQGDTLAGETQYF
clone size: -; D gene: TRBD2; V gene: TRBV4-1; J gene: TRBJ2-7; CDR3 DNA: TGCGCCAGCAGCCAGATACCGGGACTAGCGGGAGAAGCCTACGAGCAGTACTTC; CDR3 protein: CASSQIPGLAGEAYEQYF
clone size: -; D gene: -; V gene: TRBV7-8; J gene: TRBJ2-1; CDR3 DNA: TGTGCCAGCAGCTTAGGAGGTCGGGGGGCCCGTGAGCAGTTCTTC; CDR3 protein: CASSLGGRGAREQFF
clone size: -; D gene: -; V gene: TRBV5-1; J gene: TRBJ1-1; CDR3 DNA: TGCGCCAGCAGCTTGGGACCGAAGGCACCTAACACTGAAGCTTTCTTT; CDR3 protein: CASSLGPKAPNTEAFF
clone size: -; D gene: -; V gene: TRBV30; J gene: TRBJ1-2; CDR3 DNA: TGTGCCGGAGGGATTACCTCACCCGGCTACACCTTC; CDR3 protein: CAGGITSPGYTF
clone size: -; D gene: -; V gene: TRBV30; J gene: TRBJ1-3; CDR3 DNA: TGTGCCTGGAAAGGCCAGGGCTCTGGAAACACCATATATTTT; CDR3 protein: CAWKGQGSGNTIYF
clone size: -; D gene: TRBD2; V gene: TRBV27; J gene: TRBJ2-3; CDR3 DNA: TGTGCCAGCACCTCGGGACTAGATCCCCAGGGTACGCAGTATTTT; CDR3 protein: CASTSGLDPQGTQYF
clone size: -; D gene: TRBD1; V gene: TRBV7-9; J gene: TRBJ2-2; CDR3 DNA: TGTGCCAGCAGGCCGGGACAGGGGTACACCGGGGAGCTGTTTTTT; CDR3 protein: CASRPGQGYTGELFF
clone size: -; D gene: -; V gene: TRBV5-4; J gene: TRBJ2-7; CDR3 DNA: TGTGCCAGCAGCCCTGAGTTGGGGGAGCAGTACTTC; CDR3 protein: CASSPELGEQYF
clone size: -; D gene: -; V gene: TRBV7-9; J gene: TRBJ2-5; CDR3 DNA: TGTGCCAGCAGCCCCTTGGGAGAAGAAGAGACCCAGTACTTC; CDR3 protein: CASSPLGEEETQYF
clone size: -; D gene: -; V gene: TRBV6-1; J gene: TRBJ1-5; CDR3 DNA: TGTGCCAGCAGCGTCGACAGAGGGCAGCCCCAGCATTTT; CDR3 protein: CASSVDRGQPQHF
clone size: -; D gene: TRBD2; V gene: TRBV19; J gene: TRBJ2-3; CDR3 DNA: TGTGCCAGTAGTATAATGGGACTAAACACAGATACGCAGTATTTT; CDR3 protein: CASSIMGLNTDTQYF
clone size: few; D gene: -; V gene: TRBV6-4; J gene: TRBJ1-1; CDR3 DNA: TGTGCCAGCAGTCAGAACCACAAAAACACTGAAGCTTTCTTT; CDR3 protein: CASSQNHKNTEAFF
clone size: -; D gene: -; V gene: TRBV19; J gene: TRBJ2-4; CDR3 DNA: TGTGCCAGTAGTGGGTCAACCAAAAACATTCAGTACTTC; CDR3 protein: CASSGSTKNIQYF
clone size: -; D gene: TRBD2; V gene: TRBV11-3; J gene: TRBJ2-7; CDR3 DNA: TGTGCCAGCAGCTCGACCGGGACTAGCGTTTCCTACGAGCAGTACTTC; CDR3 protein: CASSSTGTSVSYEQYF
clone size: -; D gene: -; V gene: TRBV6-6; J gene: TRBJ2-7; CDR3 DNA: TGTGCCAGCAGTTACTCTGGGCGCGAGCAGTACTTC; CDR3 protein: CASSYSGREQYF
clone size: -; D gene: -; V gene: TRBV29-1; J gene: TRBJ1-2; CDR3 DNA: TGCAGCGTTGATCTCGGACCGACCGGAGCTAACTATGGCTACACCTTC; CDR3 protein: CSVDLGPTGANYGYTF
clone size: -; D gene: -; V gene: TRBV25-1; J gene: TRBJ1-1; CDR3 DNA: TGTGCCAGCAGGGGACATCTGAACACTGAAGCTTTCTTT; CDR3 protein: CASRGHLNTEAFF
clone size: -; D gene: TRBD2; V gene: TRBV11-3; J gene: TRBJ2-3; CDR3 DNA: TGTGCCAGCAGCTCGTCCACTAGCGGAGGGGGGGATACGCAGTATTTT; CDR3 protein: CASSSSTSGGGDTQYF
clone size: -; D gene: TRBD1; V gene: TRBV6-5; J gene: TRBJ2-7; CDR3 DNA: TGTGCCAGCGGCTTCGGGACAGGGTCCTACGAGCAGTACTTC; CDR3 protein: CASGFGTGSYEQYF
clone size: once; D gene: -; V gene: TRBV2; J gene: TRBJ1-5; CDR3 DNA: TGTGCCAGCAGTGGTATGTTGGGTCAGCCCCAGCATTTT; CDR3 protein: CASSGMLGQPQHF
clone size: -; D gene: -; V gene: TRBV9; J gene: TRBJ2-5; CDR3 DNA: TGTGCCAGCAGCGTAGAACGGAGGGCGGGAGAGACCCAGTACTTC; CDR3 protein: CASSVERRAGETQYF
clone size: -; D gene: -; V gene: TRBV7-8; J gene: TRBJ1-2; CDR3 DNA: TGTGCCAGCAAATATGGGGAGGGGCTGGGCTATGGCTACACCTTC; CDR3 protein: CASKYGEGLGYGYTF
clone size: -; D gene: TRBD1; V gene: TRBV11-2; J gene: TRBJ1-2; CDR3 DNA: TGTGCCAGCAGCCCCTCAACAGGGGGCCCTTTCCCTAACTATGGCTACACCTTC; CDR3 protein: CASSPSTGGPFPNYGYTF
clone size: -; D gene: TRBD1; V gene: TRBV5-5; J gene: TRBJ2-7; CDR3 DNA: TGTGCCAGCAGCTTGTTTGTTCAGGGGGCCGGCGAGCAGTACTTC; CDR3 protein: CASSLFVQGAGEQYF
clone size: -; D gene: TRBD1; V gene: TRBV7-2; J gene: TRBJ2-3; CDR3 DNA: TGTGCCAGCAGCTTAGACAGGGGGAAAGATACGCAGTATTTT; CDR3 protein: CASSLDRGKDTQYF
clone size: -; D gene: TRBD1; V gene: TRBV6-5; J gene: TRBJ1-2; CDR3 DNA: TGTGCCAGCAGACCGCCGACAGGGGGTTGGAATGGCTACACCTTC; CDR3 protein: CASRPPTGGWNGYTF
clone size: -; D gene: -; V gene: TRBV7-8; J gene: TRBJ1-1; CDR3 DNA: TGTGCCAGCAGCTTGCAAGTGAGCCTGAACACTGAAGCTTTCTTT; CDR3 protein: CASSLQVSLNTEAFF